This TCR beta chain was recorded in a study of CD8+CD57+ T cells in acquired aplastic anemia. Study summary: Quantities of DNA derived from sorted CD4+ and CD8+ cells averaged 3.2 ug.

As regards this clonotype: No antigen is known for it.

Study-level results: The study identified roughly 31 CD8+ CDR3 sequences shared by patients and controls. Patients showed no significant difference from controls in CD8+ Simpson's diversity.

For CDR3 and TCR beta VDJ profiling, genomic DNA was the template used. A single record per CDR3 protein comes from TCRdb applying MiXCR to the reads. The profile shows roughly 180,000 distinct CDR3 sequences, 64% of them singletons. Trimming pared 2 bases from V and 2 bases from J, leaving 11 bases between. The CDR3 has 15 residues. Germline loops: CDR1 SGHVS, CDR2 FNYEAQ. Material for sequencing was sorted CD4+, CD8+, or CD8+CD57+ T cells (not recorded which) from PBMCs. The rearrangement joins TRBV7-6 to TRBJ2-3, with D possibly matching TRBD2 (6 bases). The TCR originated in a human donor with severe aplastic anemia or a healthy control (not recorded which). This CDR3 reads CASSLSGEFTDTQYF. The CDR3 nucleotides are TGTGCCAGCAGCTTATCGGGAGAGTTCACAGATACGCAGTATTTT.